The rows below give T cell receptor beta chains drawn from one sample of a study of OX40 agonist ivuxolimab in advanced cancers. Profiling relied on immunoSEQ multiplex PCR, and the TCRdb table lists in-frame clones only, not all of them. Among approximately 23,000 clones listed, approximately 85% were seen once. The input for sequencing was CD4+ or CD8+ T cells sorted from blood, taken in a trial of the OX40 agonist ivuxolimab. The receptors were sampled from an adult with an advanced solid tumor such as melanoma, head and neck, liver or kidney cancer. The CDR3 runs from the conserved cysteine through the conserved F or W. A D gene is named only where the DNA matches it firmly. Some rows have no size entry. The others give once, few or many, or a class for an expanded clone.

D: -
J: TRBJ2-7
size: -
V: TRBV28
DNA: TGTGCCAGCGAATCGGAAAGCTCCTACGAGCAGTACTTC
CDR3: CASESESSYEQYF

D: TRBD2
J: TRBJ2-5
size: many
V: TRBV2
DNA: TGTGCCAGCAGCGGGACTAGCGGATACGAGAAGACCCAGTACTTC
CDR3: CASSGTSGYEKTQYF

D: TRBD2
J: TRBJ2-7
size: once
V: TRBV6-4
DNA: TGTGCCAGCAGTGACTCGAACGCGGCGGGGGGAATCGACGAGCAGTACTTC
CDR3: CASSDSNAAGGIDEQYF

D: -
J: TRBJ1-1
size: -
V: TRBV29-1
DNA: TGCAGCGTTGCGGTGGGCGGCACTGAAGCTTTCTTT
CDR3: CSVAVGGTEAFF

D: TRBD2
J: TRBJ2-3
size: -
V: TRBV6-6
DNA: TGTGCCAGCAGTTACTTAGCGGGGATCACAGATACGCAGTATTTT
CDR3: CASSYLAGITDTQYF

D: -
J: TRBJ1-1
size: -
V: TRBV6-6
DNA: TGTGCCAGCAGTTACAATCCGAACACTGAAGCTTTCTTT
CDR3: CASSYNPNTEAFF

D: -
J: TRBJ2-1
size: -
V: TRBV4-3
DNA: TGCGCCAGCAGCCAAGAGGGGTCAAGCAGCCCCTACAATGAGCAGTTCTTC
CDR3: CASSQEGSSSPYNEQFF

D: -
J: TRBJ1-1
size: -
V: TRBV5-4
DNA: TGTGCCAGCAGCTTGGCTTGGTCCAGGGGAATAGACACTGAAGCTTTCTTT
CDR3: CASSLAWSRGIDTEAFF

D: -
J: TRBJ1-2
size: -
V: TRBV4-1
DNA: TGCGCCAGCAGCCGGGGGGGACGCATCAACTATGGCTACACCTTC
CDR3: CASSRGGRINYGYTF

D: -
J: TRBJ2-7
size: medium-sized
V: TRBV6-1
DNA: TGTGCCAGCAGTGAAGCGCAGGGGGGCCCCTACGAGCAGTACTTC
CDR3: CASSEAQGGPYEQYF

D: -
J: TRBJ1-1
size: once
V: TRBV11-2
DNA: TGTGCCAGCAGCTTAGGGGGGCACACTGAAGCTTTCTTT
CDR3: CASSLGGHTEAFF

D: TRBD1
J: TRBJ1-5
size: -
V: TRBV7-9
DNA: TGTGCCAGCAGCGCCCCCGGGACAGGGGGAATCGATCAGCCCCAGCATTTT
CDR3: CASSAPGTGGIDQPQHF

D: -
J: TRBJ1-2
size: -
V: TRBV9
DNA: TGTGCCAGCAGTAGACAGGAGCTTAACTATGGCTACACCTTC
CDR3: CASSRQELNYGYTF

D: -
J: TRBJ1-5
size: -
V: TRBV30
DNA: TGTGCCTGGAGTGTCCGGGGGGGAGGTCAGCCCCAGCATTTT
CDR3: CAWSVRGGGQPQHF

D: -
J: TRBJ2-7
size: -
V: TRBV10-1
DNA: TGCGCCAGCAGTGCTAGGGAAACCTACGAGCAGTACTTC
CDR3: CASSARETYEQYF

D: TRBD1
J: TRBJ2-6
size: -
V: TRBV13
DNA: TGTGCCAGCAGCTCCATTCAGGGACAGGGCTCTGGGGCCAACGTCCTGACTTTC
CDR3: CASSSIQGQGSGANVLTF

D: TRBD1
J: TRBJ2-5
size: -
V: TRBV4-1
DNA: TGCGCCAGCAGCTTTGGGACAGGTCAAGAGACCCAGTACTTC
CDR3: CASSFGTGQETQYF